The T cell receptor (beta chain) under discussion was sequenced for a study of CD8+CD57+ T cells in acquired aplastic anemia. The overall study: DNA from sorted CD4+ and CD8+ cells averaged 3.2 ug. Study conclusions and caveats: Patients and controls turned out to have roughly 31 CD8+ CDR3 sequences in common.

Template material for TCR beta VDJ and CDR3 profiling consisted of genomic DNA. TCRdb fed the reads into MiXCR, producing one record per CDR3 protein. The sample lists fewer than 300,000 distinct CDR3 sequences; approximately 79% were seen once. Patients chosen for sequencing had CD8+CD57+ cells that had expanded, as shown by flow cytometry. About this clonotype: What it recognizes is unknown.

The CDR3 length is 14 residues. The germline V gene has CDR1 DFQATT and CDR2 SNEGSKA (reference sequence). Deletions cut 3 bases from V and 2 bases from J, with 13 bases between. The source of this sequence is a human donor with aplastic anemia. The chain is built from TRBV20-1 and TRBJ2-5, with a tentative D call TRBD2 (6 bases). What was sequenced was sorted CD4+, CD8+, or CD8+CD57+ T cells (not recorded which) from PBMCs. The CDR3 reads CSASDGLPQETQYF. As DNA, the CDR3 is TGCAGTGCTAGTGACGGACTACCTCAAGAGACCCAGTACTTC.